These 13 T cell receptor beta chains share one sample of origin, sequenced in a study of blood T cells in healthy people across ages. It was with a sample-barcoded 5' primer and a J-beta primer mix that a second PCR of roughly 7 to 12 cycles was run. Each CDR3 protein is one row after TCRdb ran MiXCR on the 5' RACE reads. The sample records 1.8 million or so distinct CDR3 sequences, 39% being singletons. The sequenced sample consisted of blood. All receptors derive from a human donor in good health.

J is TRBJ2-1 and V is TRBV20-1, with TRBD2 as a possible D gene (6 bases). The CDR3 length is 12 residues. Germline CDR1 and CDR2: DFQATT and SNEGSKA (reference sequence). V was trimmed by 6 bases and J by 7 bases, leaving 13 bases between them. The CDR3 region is CSAWDSGNEQFF. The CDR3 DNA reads TGCAGTGCGTGGGACTCCGGGAATGAGCAGTTCTTC.

The CDR3 loop reads CAIARGQQDLYNEQFF. CDR3 coding DNA: TGTGCCATCGCCCGGGGACAGCAGGACTTGTACAATGAGCAGTTCTTC. This chain joins TRBV10-3 and TRBJ2-1; 7 bases align to TRBD1. V shed 8 bases and J 4 bases; nucleotides not matched to a gene: 14. This CDR3 is 16 amino acids long. CDR1 is ENHRY and CDR2 is SYGVKD in the germline V gene.

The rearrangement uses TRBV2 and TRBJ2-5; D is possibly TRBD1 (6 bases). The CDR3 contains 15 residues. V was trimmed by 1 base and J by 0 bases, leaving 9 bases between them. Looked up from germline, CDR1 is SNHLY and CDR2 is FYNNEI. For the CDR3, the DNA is TGTGCCAGCAGTGAAGGGACAGCGTACCAAGAGACCCAGTACTTC. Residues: CASSEGTAYQETQYF.

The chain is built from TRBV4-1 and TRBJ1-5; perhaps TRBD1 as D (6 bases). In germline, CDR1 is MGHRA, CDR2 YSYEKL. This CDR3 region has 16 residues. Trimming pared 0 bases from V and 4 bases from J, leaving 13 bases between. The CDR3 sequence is CASSQEGGRLNQPQHF. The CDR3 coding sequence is TGCGCCAGCAGCCAAGAAGGGGGGCGCTTAAATCAGCCCCAGCATTTT.

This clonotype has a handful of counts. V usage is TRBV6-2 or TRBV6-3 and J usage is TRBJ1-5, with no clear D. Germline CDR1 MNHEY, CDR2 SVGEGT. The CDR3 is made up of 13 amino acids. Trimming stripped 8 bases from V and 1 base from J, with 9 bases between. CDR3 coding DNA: TGTGCCAGCCTGGGTTTGAGCAATCAGCCCCAGCATTTT. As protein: CASLGLSNQPQHF.

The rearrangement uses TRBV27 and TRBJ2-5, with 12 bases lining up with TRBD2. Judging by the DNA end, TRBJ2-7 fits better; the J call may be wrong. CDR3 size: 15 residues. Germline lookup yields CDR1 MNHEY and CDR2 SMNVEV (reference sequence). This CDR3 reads CASSSATSGGYEQYF. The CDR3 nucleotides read TGTGCCAGCAGTTCCGCGACTAGCGGGGGATACGAGCAGTACTTC.

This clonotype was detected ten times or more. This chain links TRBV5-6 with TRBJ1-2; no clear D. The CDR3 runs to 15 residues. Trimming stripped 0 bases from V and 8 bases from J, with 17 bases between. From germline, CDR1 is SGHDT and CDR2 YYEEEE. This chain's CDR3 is CASSLGPFFSEGYTF. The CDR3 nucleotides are TGTGCCAGCAGCTTGGGGCCTTTTTTTAGCGAGGGCTACACCTTC.

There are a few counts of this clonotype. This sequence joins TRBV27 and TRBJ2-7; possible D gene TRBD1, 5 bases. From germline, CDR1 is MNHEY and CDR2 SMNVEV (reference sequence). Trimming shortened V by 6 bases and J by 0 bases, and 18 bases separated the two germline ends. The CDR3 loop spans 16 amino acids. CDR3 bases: TGTGCCAGCAGCCCCTCAACAGGATTAATCTCCTACGAGCAGTACTTC. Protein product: CASSPSTGLISYEQYF.

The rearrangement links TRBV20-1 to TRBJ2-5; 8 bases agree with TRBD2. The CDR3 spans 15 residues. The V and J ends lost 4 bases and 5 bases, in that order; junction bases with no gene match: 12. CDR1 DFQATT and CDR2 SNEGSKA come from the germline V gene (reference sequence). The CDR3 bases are TGCAGTGCTATCAGCCCGGGACTAGGGATCGAGACCCAGTACTTC. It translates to CSAISPGLGIETQYF.

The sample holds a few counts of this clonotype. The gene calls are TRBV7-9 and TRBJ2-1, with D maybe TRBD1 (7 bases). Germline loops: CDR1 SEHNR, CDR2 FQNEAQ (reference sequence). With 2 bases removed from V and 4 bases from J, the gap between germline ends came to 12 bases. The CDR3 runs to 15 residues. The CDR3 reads CASSLSQGGYNEQFF. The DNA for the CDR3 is TGTGCCAGCAGCTTAAGCCAGGGGGGATACAATGAGCAGTTCTTC.

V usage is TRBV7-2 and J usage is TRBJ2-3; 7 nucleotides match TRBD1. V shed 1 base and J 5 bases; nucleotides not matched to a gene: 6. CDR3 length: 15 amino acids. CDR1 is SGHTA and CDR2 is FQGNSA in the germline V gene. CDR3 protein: CASSLGSQGQDTQYF. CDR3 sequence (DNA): TGTGCCAGCAGCTTAGGTTCACAGGGGCAAGATACGCAGTATTTT.

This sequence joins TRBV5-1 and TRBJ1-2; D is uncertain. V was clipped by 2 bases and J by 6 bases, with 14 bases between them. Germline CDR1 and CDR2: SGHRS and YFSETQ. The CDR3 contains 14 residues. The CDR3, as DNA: TGCGCCAGCAGCTTAACGGCCCCTCTGAATGGCTACACCTTC. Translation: CASSLTAPLNGYTF.

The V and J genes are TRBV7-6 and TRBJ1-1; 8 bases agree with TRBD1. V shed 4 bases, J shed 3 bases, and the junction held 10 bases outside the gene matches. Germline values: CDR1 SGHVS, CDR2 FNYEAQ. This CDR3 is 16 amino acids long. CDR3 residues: CASSSPVNRGDTEAFF. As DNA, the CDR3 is TGTGCCAGCAGCTCACCAGTTAACAGGGGGGACACTGAAGCTTTCTTT. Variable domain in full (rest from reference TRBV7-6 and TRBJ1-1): GAGVSQSPRYKVTKRGQDVALRCDPISGHVSLYWYRQALGQGPEFLTYFNYEAQQDKSGLPNDRFSAERPEGSISTLTIQRTEQRDSAMYRCASSSPVNRGDTEAFFGQGTRLTVV.